These 20 T cell receptor beta chains were all obtained from the same sample, sequenced in a study of blood T cells in healthy people across ages. Primers used in a second PCR of about 7 to 12 cycles were a sample-barcoded 5' primer and a J-beta primer mix. MiXCR, applied by TCRdb to the 5' RACE reads, yields one record per CDR3 protein. This sample yields over 1.5 million distinct CDR3 sequences, of which around half are seen a single time; more than 2% belongs to the top ten. Sequenced material: blood. These receptors were obtained from a woman aged 40 to 50 in good health.

This clonotype was recorded only once. This chain uses TRBV13 with TRBJ1-6; D gene unclear. This CDR3 is built from 14 residues. Germline-derived CDR1 and CDR2 are PRHDT and FYEKMQ (reference sequence). The V gene lost 3 bases and the J gene lost 6 bases, with 9 bases spanning the gap. The CDR3 DNA is TGTGCCAGCAGCTTCCGAGGACCTAATTCACCCCTCCACTTT. Its protein product is CASSFRGPNSPLHF.

The rearrangement uses TRBV12-3 or TRBV12-4 and TRBJ1-6; TRBD1 agrees at 7 bases. V was clipped by 10 bases and J by 4 bases; unmatched bases: 7. CDR3 length: 14 amino acids. Written as DNA, the CDR3 is TGTGCCATCAAACAGGGGTCTTATAATTCACCCCTCCACTTT. Protein product: CAIKQGSYNSPLHF.

This clonotype came up a few times. The gene calls are TRBV20-1 and TRBJ2-3; perhaps TRBD1 as D (5 bases). This CDR3 has 14 amino acids. Trimming took off 3 bases at V and 2 bases at J, with 12 bases between the two ends. Germline V gene lookup returns CDR1 DFQATT and CDR2 SNEGSKA (reference sequence). The chain's CDR3 is CSASQQVHTDTQYF. CDR3 coding DNA: TGCAGTGCTAGCCAACAGGTTCACACAGATACGCAGTATTTT.

Of note for this clonotype: Compared with germline, one end of the junction differs, possibly owing to a read error. The rearrangement joins TRBV20-1 to TRBJ2-1; TRBD2 aligns across 12 bases. Germline V gene data show CDR1 as DFQATT and CDR2 as SNEGSKA (reference sequence). The CDR3 sequence is 14 residues long. The CDR3 bases are TGCAGTGCCGCTGGGACTAGCGGGCGGAATGGGCAGTTCTTC. This encodes CSAAGTSGRNGQFF.

The J gene is TRBJ2-5, the V gene TRBV9, with 8 nucleotides matching TRBD2. V dropped 4 bases and J dropped 11; count of bases not matched to a gene: 16. CDR1 and CDR2 (germline): SGDLS, YYNGEE. This CDR3 has 15 amino acids. This CDR3 is CASSPRTSTNNEQYF. CDR3 nucleotides: TGTGCCAGCAGCCCCCGGACTAGCACTAACAATGAGCAGTACTTC.

This chain joins TRBV28 and TRBJ2-5; D may match TRBD1 or TRBD2 (5 bases each). The CDR3 sequence is 14 residues long. CDR1 is MDHEN and CDR2 is SYDVKM in the germline V gene. Trimming removed 9 bases at V and 1 base at J, with 15 bases between. In DNA, the CDR3 is TGTGCCAGTGAGGGCTCTGGGGCCCAAGAGACCCAGTACTTC. It codes for CASEGSGAQETQYF. The whole variable domain, remainder taken from reference TRBV28 and TRBJ2-5, is DVKVTQSSRYLVKRTGEKVFLECVQDMDHENMFWYRQDPGLGLRLIYFSYDVKMKEKGDIPEGYSVSREKKERFSLILESASTNQTSMYLCASEGSGAQETQYFGPGTRLLVL.

The V and J genes are TRBV7-2 and TRBJ2-1, with TRBD1 identical over 7 bases. The end of the DNA is better explained by TRBJ2-7, so the J call may be wrong. The CDR3 runs to 16 residues. CDR1 SGHTA and CDR2 FQGNSA come from the germline V gene. CDR3 DNA: TGTGCCAGCAGCTTTATAAACAGGGGTACCTACAATGAGCAGTACTTC. Its translation is CASSFINRGTYNEQYF.

This clonotype was seen ten or more times. J is TRBJ2-7 and V is TRBV20-1, with 10 bases fitting TRBD1. In germline, CDR1 is DFQATT, CDR2 SNEGSKA (reference sequence). J gave up 3 bases and V 6 bases, and 8 bases lay outside the gene matches. The CDR3 runs 14 residues. The CDR3 loop is CSALTGGGHYEQYF. In nucleotides, the CDR3 is TGCAGTGCGCTGACAGGGGGCGGCCACTACGAGCAGTACTTC.

This chain's CDR3 is CASSLVRGGQYF. CDR3 nucleotide sequence: TGTGCCAGCAGCTTAGTTAGGGGCGGCCAGTACTTC. This chain joins TRBV7-9 and TRBJ2-5, with a weak D call TRBD1 (5 bases). V lost 1 base and J 10 bases, leaving 10 bases between the germline ends. This CDR3 region has 12 residues. Germline CDR1 is SEHNR and CDR2 is FQNEAQ (reference sequence).

The V call is TRBV7-9, the J call TRBJ2-7; tentative D call: TRBD1 (6 bases). CDR1 and CDR2 from the germline V gene are SEHNR and FQNEAQ (reference sequence). The CDR3 sequence is 15 residues long. The V and J ends lost 4 bases and 5 bases respectively, with 18 bases between them. As DNA, the CDR3 is TGTGCCAGCAGCTCGGGACAACCGGGCAAGGACGAGCAGTACTTC. Translating it yields CASSSGQPGKDEQYF.

The chain combines TRBV20-1 with TRBJ2-7, with TRBD1 identical over 8 bases. The CDR3 totals 13 residues. Per the germline V gene, CDR1 is DFQATT and CDR2 is SNEGSKA (reference sequence). V dropped 3 bases and J dropped 4; count of bases not matched to a gene: 5. CDR3 region: CSASRQGAYEQYF. The CDR3, as DNA: TGCAGTGCTAGCAGGCAGGGGGCGTACGAGCAGTACTTC.

Comments on this clonotype: A junction end diverges from the germline sequence, so it may reflect a read error. The CDR3: CTSRRAGDYGYTF. CDR3 DNA sequence: TGTACCAGCAGAAGAGCAGGGGACTATGGCTACACCTTC. The rearrangement joins TRBV27 to TRBJ1-2; TRBD1 is a possible D gene (6 bases). CDR1 MNHEY and CDR2 SMNVEV come from the germline V gene (reference sequence). The CDR3 has 13 residues.

The table lists this clonotype with a count of one. CDR3 loop: CASSGSSVGGGTGELFF. Written as DNA, the CDR3 is TGTGCCAGCAGCGGGAGTTCTGTCGGGGGCGGTACCGGGGAGCTGTTTTTT. The chain has TRBV9 and TRBJ2-2; possibly TRBD1 or TRBD2 for D (6 bases each). Trimming shortened V by 3 bases and J by 5 bases, and 20 bases separated the two germline ends. CDR3 size: 17 residues. CDR1 and CDR2 from the germline V gene are SGDLS and YYNGEE.

The V call is TRBV15, the J call TRBJ2-7, with D perhaps TRBD2 (7 bases). Trimming removed 0 bases at V and 3 bases at J, with 12 bases between. Germline V lookup: CDR1 LNHNV, CDR2 YYDKDF (reference sequence). This CDR3 contains 15 residues. The CDR3 sequence: CATSRDRGGGYEQYF. In nucleotides, the CDR3 is TGTGCCACCAGCAGAGATAGAGGGGGGGGCTACGAGCAGTACTTC. The full variable domain, rest sourced from reference TRBV15 and TRBJ2-7, is DAMVIQNPRYQVTQFGKPVTLSCSQTLNHNVMYWYQQKSSQAPKLLFHYYDKDFNNEADTPDNFQSRRPNTSFCFLDIRSPGLGDTAMYLCATSRDRGGGYEQYFGPGTRLTVT.

This chain connects TRBV29-1 to TRBJ2-6; no firm D call. Trimming removed 6 bases at V and 0 bases at J, with 9 bases between. The CDR3 extends over 14 amino acids. Germline V gene data show CDR1 as SQVTM and CDR2 as ANQGSEA. The CDR3 region is CSVARGSGANVLTF. CDR3 DNA: TGCAGCGTCGCCCGTGGCTCTGGGGCCAACGTCCTGACTTTC.

The rearrangement joins TRBV5-1 to TRBJ2-7; D is perhaps TRBD1 (5 bases). This CDR3 has 14 residues. The germline V and J ends were trimmed by 2 bases and 0 bases, with 9 bases remaining between them. Germline CDR1 is SGHRS and CDR2 is YFSETQ. The CDR3 bases are TGCGCCAGCAGCTTTGGCAGGGTCTCCTACGAGCAGTACTTC. Translation gives CASSFGRVSYEQYF.

The chain combines TRBV18 with TRBJ2-7; 10 bases align to TRBD2. This CDR3 region has 16 residues. CDR1 and CDR2 from the germline V gene are KGHSH and LQKENI. Trimming removed 4 bases from V and 2 bases from J; junction bases left unmatched: 8. CDR3: CASSQSSGGLTYEQYF. The CDR3 bases are TGTGCCAGCTCACAGTCTAGCGGGGGCCTTACCTACGAGCAGTACTTC.

The chain employs TRBV28 and TRBJ2-1, with TRBD2 as a possible D gene (7 bases). Trimming removed 4 bases at V and 4 bases at J, with 11 bases between. CDR1 is MDHEN and CDR2 is SYDVKM in the germline V gene. The CDR3 extends over 14 amino acids. Here the CDR3 reads CASSSAGAYNEQFF. The CDR3 DNA reads as TGTGCCAGCAGTTCTGCGGGGGCGTACAATGAGCAGTTCTTC.

This clonotype occurred a few times. The CDR3 nucleotides read TGTGCCAGCCGGACAGGGGGAATCTACGAGCAGTACTTC. It translates to CASRTGGIYEQYF. The chain employs TRBV6-1 and TRBJ2-7; 10 positions agree with TRBD1. From germline, CDR1 is MNHNS and CDR2 SASEGT. CDR3 size: 13 residues. With 8 bases clipped from V and 3 bases from J, the junction kept 4 bases outside the gene matches.

This chain uses TRBV5-1 with TRBJ2-3; D call uncertain. This CDR3 comprises 13 residues. Germline V gene data show CDR1 as SGHRS and CDR2 as YFSETQ. V was cut by 7 bases and J by 0 bases, with 9 bases left in between. CDR3 loop: CASGVTSTDTQYF. CDR3 bases: TGCGCCAGCGGCGTTACTAGCACAGATACGCAGTATTTT.